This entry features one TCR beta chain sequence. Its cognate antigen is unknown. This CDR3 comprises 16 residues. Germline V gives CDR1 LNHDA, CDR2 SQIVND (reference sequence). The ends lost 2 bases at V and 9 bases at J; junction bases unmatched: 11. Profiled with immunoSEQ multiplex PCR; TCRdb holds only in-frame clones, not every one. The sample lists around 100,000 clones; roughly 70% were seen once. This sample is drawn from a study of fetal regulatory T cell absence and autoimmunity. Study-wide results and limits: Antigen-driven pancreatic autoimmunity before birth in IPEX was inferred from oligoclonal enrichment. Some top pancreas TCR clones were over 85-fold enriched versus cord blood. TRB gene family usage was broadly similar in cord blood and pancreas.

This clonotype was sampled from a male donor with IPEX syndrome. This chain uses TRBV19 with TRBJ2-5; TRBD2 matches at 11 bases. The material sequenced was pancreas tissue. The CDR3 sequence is CASSIWLAGGPPAQYF. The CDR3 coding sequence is TGTGCCAGTAGTATATGGCTAGCGGGGGGCCCTCCGGCCCAGTACTTC.